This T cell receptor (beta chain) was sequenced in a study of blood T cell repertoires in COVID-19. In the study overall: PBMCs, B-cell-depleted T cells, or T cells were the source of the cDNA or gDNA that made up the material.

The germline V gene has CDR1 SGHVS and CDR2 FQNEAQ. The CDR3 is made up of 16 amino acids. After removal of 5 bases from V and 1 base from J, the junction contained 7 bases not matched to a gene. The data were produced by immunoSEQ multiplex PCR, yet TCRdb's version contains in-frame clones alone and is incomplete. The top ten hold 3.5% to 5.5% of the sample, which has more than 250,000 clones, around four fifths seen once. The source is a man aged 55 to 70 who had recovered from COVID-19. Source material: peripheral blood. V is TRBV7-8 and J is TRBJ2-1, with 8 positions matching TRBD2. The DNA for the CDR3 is TGTGCCAGCAGCCCCGGGGCTAGCGGGTCCTACAATGAGCAGTTCTTC. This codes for CASSPGASGSYNEQFF.